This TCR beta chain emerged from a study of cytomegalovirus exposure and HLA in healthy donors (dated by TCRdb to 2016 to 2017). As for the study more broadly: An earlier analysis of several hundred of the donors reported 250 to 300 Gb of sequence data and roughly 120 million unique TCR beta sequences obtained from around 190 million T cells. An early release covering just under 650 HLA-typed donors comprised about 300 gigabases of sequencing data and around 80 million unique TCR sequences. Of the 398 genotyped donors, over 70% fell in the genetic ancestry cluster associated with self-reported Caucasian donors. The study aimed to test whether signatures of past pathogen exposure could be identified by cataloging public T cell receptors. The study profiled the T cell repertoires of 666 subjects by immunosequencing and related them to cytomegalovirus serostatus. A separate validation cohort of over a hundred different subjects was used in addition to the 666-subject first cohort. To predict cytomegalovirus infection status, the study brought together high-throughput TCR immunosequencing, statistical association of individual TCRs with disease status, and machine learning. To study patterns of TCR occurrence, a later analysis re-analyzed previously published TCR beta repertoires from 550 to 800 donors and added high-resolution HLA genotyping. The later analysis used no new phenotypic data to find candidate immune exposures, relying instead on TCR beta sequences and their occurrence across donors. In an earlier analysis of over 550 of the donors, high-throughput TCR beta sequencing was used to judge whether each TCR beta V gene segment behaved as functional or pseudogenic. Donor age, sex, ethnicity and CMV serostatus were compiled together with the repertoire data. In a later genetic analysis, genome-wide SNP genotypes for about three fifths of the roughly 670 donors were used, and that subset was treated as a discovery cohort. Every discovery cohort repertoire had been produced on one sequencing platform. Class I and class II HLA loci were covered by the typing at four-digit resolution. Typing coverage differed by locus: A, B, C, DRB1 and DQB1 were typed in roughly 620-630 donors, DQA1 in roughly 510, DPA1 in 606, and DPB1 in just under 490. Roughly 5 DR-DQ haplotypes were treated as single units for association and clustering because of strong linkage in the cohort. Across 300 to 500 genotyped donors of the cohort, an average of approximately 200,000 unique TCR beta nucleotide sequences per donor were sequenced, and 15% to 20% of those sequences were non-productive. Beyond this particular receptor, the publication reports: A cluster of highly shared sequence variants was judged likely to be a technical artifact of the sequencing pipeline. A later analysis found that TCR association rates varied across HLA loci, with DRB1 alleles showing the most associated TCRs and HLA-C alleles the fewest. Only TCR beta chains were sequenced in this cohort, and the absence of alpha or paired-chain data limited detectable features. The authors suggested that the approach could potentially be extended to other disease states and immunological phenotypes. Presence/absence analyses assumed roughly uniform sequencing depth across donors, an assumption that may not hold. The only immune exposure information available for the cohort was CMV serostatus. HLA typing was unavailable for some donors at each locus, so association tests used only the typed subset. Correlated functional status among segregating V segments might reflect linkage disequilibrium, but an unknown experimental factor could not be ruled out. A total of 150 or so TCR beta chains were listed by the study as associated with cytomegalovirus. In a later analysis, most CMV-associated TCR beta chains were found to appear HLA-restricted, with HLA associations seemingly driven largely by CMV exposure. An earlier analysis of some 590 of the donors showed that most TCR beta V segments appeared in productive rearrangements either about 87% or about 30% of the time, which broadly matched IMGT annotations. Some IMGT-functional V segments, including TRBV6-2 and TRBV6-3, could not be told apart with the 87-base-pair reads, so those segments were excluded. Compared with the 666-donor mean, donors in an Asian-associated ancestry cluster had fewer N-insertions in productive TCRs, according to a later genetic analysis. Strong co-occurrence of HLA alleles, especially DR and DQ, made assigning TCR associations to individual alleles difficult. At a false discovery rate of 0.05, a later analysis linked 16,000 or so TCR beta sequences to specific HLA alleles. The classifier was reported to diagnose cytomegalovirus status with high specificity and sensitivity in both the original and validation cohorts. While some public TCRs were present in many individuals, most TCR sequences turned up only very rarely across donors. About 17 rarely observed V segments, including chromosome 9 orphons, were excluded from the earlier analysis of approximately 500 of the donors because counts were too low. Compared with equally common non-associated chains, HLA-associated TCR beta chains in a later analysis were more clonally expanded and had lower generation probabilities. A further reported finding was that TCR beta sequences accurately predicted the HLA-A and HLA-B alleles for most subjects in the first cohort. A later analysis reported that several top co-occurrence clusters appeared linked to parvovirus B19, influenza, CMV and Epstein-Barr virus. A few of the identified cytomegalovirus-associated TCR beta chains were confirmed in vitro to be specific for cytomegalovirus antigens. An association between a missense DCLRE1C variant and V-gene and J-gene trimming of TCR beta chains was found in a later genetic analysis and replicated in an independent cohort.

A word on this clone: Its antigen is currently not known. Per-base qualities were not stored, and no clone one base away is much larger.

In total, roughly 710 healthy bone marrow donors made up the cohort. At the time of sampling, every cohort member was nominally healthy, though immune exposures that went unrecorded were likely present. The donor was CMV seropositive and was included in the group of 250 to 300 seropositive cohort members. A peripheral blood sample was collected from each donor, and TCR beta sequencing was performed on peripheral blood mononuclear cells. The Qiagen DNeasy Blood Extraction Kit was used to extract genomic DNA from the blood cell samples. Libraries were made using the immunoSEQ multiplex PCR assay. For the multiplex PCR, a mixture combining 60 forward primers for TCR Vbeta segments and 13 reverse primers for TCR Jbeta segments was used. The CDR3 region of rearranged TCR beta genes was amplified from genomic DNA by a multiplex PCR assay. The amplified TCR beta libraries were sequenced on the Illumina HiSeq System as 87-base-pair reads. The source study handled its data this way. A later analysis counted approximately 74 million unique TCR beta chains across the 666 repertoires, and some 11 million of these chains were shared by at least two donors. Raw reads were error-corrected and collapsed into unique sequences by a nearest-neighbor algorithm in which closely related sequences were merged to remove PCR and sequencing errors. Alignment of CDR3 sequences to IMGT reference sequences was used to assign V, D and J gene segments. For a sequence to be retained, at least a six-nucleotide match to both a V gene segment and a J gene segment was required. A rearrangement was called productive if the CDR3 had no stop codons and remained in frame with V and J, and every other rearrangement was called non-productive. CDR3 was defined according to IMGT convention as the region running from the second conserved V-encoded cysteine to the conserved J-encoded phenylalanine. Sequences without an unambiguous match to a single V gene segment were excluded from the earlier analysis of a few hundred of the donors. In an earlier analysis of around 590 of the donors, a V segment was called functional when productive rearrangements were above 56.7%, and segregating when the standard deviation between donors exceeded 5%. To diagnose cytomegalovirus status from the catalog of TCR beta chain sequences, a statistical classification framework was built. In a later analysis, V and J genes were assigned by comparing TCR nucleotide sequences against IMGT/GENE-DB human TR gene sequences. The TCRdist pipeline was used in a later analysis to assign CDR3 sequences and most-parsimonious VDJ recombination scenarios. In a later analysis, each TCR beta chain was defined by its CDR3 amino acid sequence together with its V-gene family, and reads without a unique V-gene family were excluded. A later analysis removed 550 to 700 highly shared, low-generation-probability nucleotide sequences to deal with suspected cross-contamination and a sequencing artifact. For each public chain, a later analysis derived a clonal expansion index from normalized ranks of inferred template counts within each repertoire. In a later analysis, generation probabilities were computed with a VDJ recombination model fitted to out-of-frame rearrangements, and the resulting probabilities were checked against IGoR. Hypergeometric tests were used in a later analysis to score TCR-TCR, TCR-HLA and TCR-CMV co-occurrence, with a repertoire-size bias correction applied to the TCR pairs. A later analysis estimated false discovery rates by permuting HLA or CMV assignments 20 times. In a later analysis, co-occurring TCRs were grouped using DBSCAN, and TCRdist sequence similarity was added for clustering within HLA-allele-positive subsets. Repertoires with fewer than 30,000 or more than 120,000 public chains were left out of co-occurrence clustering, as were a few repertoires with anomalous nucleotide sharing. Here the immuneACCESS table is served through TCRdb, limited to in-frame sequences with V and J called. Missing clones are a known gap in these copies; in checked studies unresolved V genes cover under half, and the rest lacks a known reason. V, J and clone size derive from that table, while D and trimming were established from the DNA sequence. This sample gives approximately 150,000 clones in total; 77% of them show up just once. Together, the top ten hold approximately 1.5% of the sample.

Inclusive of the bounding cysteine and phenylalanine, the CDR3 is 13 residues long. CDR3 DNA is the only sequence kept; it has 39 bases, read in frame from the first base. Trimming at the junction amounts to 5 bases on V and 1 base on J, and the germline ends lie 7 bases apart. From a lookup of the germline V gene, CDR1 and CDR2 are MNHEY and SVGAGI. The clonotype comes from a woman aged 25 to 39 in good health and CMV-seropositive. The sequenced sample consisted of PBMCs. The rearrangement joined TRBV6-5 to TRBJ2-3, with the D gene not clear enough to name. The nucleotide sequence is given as TGTGCCAGCAGTGTAGTCGGCACAGATACGCAGTATTTT. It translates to CASSVVGTDTQYF.